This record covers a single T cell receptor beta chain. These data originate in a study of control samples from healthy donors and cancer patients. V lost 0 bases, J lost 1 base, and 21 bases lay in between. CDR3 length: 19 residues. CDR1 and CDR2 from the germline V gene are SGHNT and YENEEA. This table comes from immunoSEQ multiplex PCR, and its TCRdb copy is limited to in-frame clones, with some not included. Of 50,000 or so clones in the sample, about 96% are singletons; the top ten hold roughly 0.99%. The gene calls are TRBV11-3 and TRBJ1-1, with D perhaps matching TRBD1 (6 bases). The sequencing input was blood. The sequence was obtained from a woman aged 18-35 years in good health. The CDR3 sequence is CASSLDYIKRGDSNTEAFF. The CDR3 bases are TGTGCCAGCAGCTTAGATTATATCAAGAGGGGGGACTCGAACACTGAAGCTTTCTTT.